A single sample is the source of the 31 T cell receptor beta chains below, sequenced in a study of T cells in localized non-small cell lung cancer. Method: immunoSEQ multiplex PCR; TCRdb's copy keeps in-frame clones and lacks some. The data hold more than 1,500 clones, with 20% to 30% observed a single time. The sample in question was normal lung tissue next to the tumor, obtained before any cancer treatment. The receptors here all came from a man aged 35 to 70 with stage II squamous cell lung carcinoma.

The chain recombines TRBV6-8 with TRBJ1-3, with a possible D match to TRBD1 (5 bases). Trimming cost V 7 bases and J 4 bases, with 17 bases left between them. The CDR3 spans 15 residues. CDR1 MNHGY and CDR2 SAAAGT come from the germline V gene. The CDR3 sequence is CASTSGTIGGNTIYF. CDR3 nucleotides: TGTGCCAGCACCTCAGGGACCATAGGAGGAAACACCATATATTTT.

The sample holds a few counts of this clone. V gene TRBV29-1 combines with J gene TRBJ1-1; perhaps TRBD1 as D (6 bases). Germline loops: CDR1 SQVTM, CDR2 ANQGSEA. V gave up 3 bases and J gave up 6 bases, with 11 bases separating them. This CDR3 comprises 12 residues. The CDR3 region is CSVDRGPPEAFF. The CDR3 DNA reads as TGCAGCGTTGACAGGGGCCCCCCTGAAGCTTTCTTT.

The rearrangement links TRBV18 to TRBJ1-2; TRBD1 matches 9 bases. Germline-derived CDR1 and CDR2 are KGHSH and LQKENI. The CDR3 is 14 amino acids. J lost 3 bases, V lost 4 bases, and 3 bases had no gene match. The CDR3 loop is CASSLRDRDYGYTF. The DNA for the CDR3 is TGTGCCAGCTCACTTAGGGACAGGGACTATGGCTACACCTTC.

This clone qualifies as medium-sized. The chain joins TRBV11-3 to TRBJ1-3; D gene uncertain. V was clipped by 2 bases and J by 0 bases, with 5 bases between them. Looked up from germline, CDR1 is SGHNT and CDR2 is YENEEA. This CDR3 spans 14 amino acids. The CDR3 nucleotides are TGTGCCAGCAGCTTATCCAACTCTGGAAACACCATATATTTT. The encoded protein is CASSLSNSGNTIYF.

V usage is TRBV5-1 and J usage is TRBJ2-7, with TRBD2 matching 11 bases. Germline loops: CDR1 SGHRS, CDR2 YFSETQ. With V trimmed by 0 bases and J by 6 bases, 5 bases remained unmatched. This CDR3 region has 15 residues. The CDR3 DNA sequence: TGCGCCAGCAGCTTGGCCGCCCTAGCGGGGGGCGAGCAGTACTTC. The encoded protein is CASSLAALAGGEQYF. Together with reference TRBV5-1 and TRBJ2-7, the CDR3 gives the full variable domain: KAGVTQTPRYLIKTRGQQVTLSCSPISGHRSVSWYQQTPGQGLQFLFEYFSETQRNKGNFPGRFSGRQFSNSRSEMNVSTLELGDSALYLCASSLAALAGGEQYFGPGTRLTVT.

This clone has only one observation. V is TRBV25-1 and J is TRBJ2-5; 7 bases fit TRBD1. The CDR3 length is 14 residues. Germline V gene data show CDR1 as MGHDK and CDR2 as SYGVNS. The ends lost 3 bases at V and 5 bases at J; junction bases unmatched: 6. The CDR3 nucleotides are TGTGCCAGCAGTGACAGAGACAGGGCGGAGACCCAGTACTTC. Its protein product is CASSDRDRAETQYF.

This clone is categorized as large. The chain employs TRBV9 and TRBJ1-5; D is unresolved. The V end was cut by 5 bases, the J end by 3 bases, with 6 bases between. From germline, CDR1 is SGDLS and CDR2 YYNGEE. This CDR3 contains 12 residues. The CDR3 nucleotides are TGTGCCAGCAGTGAACCCAATCAGCCCCAGCATTTT. Protein product: CASSEPNQPQHF.

This clone has only a few counts. The chain joins TRBV19 to TRBJ1-2; TRBD1 matches at 7 bases. Per germline, CDR1 LNHDA and CDR2 SQIVND (reference sequence). Losses at the gene ends were 5 bases for V and 4 bases for J; bases not matched to a gene: 4. The CDR3 consists of 13 residues. The CDR3 coding sequence is TGTGCCAGTAGTGACAGGGCAGGCTATGGCTACACCTTC. Residues: CASSDRAGYGYTF.

This clone has only a few counts. This chain links TRBV6-8 with TRBJ2-1; 9 bases agree with TRBD2. The V gene's germline CDR1 is MNHGY and CDR2 SAAAGT. J gave up 4 bases and V 1 base, and 2 bases lay outside the gene matches. CDR3 size: 15 residues. CDR3 protein: CASSYFLAGYNEQFF. DNA of the CDR3: TGTGCCAGCAGTTACTTCCTAGCGGGGTACAATGAGCAGTTCTTC.

This clone was seen more than once but under ten times. V gene TRBV7-6 combines with J gene TRBJ2-1, with TRBD2 identical over 8 bases. CDR1 and CDR2 from the germline V gene are SGHVS and FNYEAQ. The J segment lost 6 bases and the V segment lost 5 bases, leaving 9 bases of the junction unmatched. The CDR3 consists of 15 residues. In nucleotides, the CDR3 is TGTGCCAGCAGCCCAAGACTAGCGTGGGTCAATGAGCAGTTCTTC. Protein product: CASSPRLAWVNEQFF.

A few counts support this clone. The chain recombines TRBV11-3 with TRBJ1-4; the D is unclear. V lost 5 bases and J lost 8, with 18 bases in between. The CDR3 totals 15 residues. Per the germline V gene, CDR1 is SGHNT and CDR2 is YENEEA. Written as DNA, the CDR3 is TGTGCCAGCAGCCCTGACGTCGGGTTTGTGGAAAAACTGTTTTTT. Translating it yields CASSPDVGFVEKLFF.

The chain carries TRBV29-1 and TRBJ2-5; D is perhaps TRBD1 (6 bases). V dropped 6 bases and J dropped 3 bases, with 11 bases sitting between them. The CDR3 is made up of 12 amino acids. Per the germline V gene, CDR1 is SQVTM and CDR2 is ANQGSEA. CDR3 amino acids: CSVYRVEETQYF. The DNA of the CDR3 is TGCAGCGTCTACAGGGTTGAAGAGACCCAGTACTTC.

The chain links TRBV30 to TRBJ1-1; D remains unclear. The V end was cut by 5 bases, the J end by 7 bases, with 14 bases between. Germline assignment: CDR1 GTSNPN and CDR2 SVGIG (reference sequence). CDR3 size: 12 residues. This CDR3 reads CAWPSGSGEAFF. CDR3 nucleotide sequence: TGTGCCTGGCCGTCAGGTTCGGGTGAAGCTTTCTTT.

This clone was picked up a small number of times. The J gene is TRBJ2-7, the V gene TRBV19, with D perhaps assigned TRBD1 or TRBD2 (5 bases each). Trimming took off 1 base at V and 2 bases at J, with 9 bases between the two ends. The CDR3 is 14 amino acids. Per germline, CDR1 LNHDA and CDR2 SQIVND (reference sequence). In DNA form, the CDR3 reads TGTGCCAGTAGTATAGGGACGGGACCCTACGAGCAGTACTTC. Protein product: CASSIGTGPYEQYF.

The chain couples TRBV15 to TRBJ1-5; D is unresolved. The CDR3 runs 16 residues. Germline V gene lookup returns CDR1 LNHNV and CDR2 YYDKDF (reference sequence). The V and J ends lost 0 bases and 0 bases respectively, with 9 bases between them. Written as DNA, the CDR3 is TGTGCCACCAGCAGAGATCGGTCAGATAGCAATCAGCCCCAGCATTTT. This sequence encodes CATSRDRSDSNQPQHF.

In its sample, this clone was seen a few times. The chain is built from TRBV4-3 and TRBJ2-5, with D perhaps TRBD2 (5 bases). V was cut by 2 bases and J by 7 bases, with 17 bases left in between. Germline CDR1 reads LGHNA; CDR2 reads YSLEER. CDR3 length: 15 residues. In nucleotides, the CDR3 is TGCGCCAGCAGCCAAAGCGGAAACCAAGAGGTGACCCAGTACTTC. Encoded protein: CASSQSGNQEVTQYF.

The chain combines TRBV11-3 with TRBJ2-2; 7 positions agree with TRBD2. J was trimmed by 1 base and V by 1 base; bases with no gene match: 3. This CDR3 spans 16 amino acids. Germline V CDR1 and CDR2: SGHNT, YENEEA. CDR3 loop: CASSLGLAQNTGELFF. CDR3 DNA sequence: TGTGCCAGCAGCTTAGGACTAGCTCAGAACACCGGGGAGCTGTTTTTT.

CDR3 bases: TGTGCCAGCAGTTACGACACCGCGGAGCGCAATCAGCCCCAGCATTTT. This translates into CASSYDTAERNQPQHF. J is TRBJ1-5 and V is TRBV6-8; D unclear. Deletions cut 2 bases from V and 2 bases from J, with 13 bases between. This CDR3 comprises 16 residues. Germline CDR1 MNHGY, CDR2 SAAAGT.

By sample share, this clone is medium-sized. This chain links TRBV11-3 with TRBJ2-3; D may be TRBD2 (5 bases). The CDR3 length is 14 residues. Trimming cost V 1 base and J 4 bases, with 9 bases left between them. Germline V CDR1 and CDR2: SGHNT, YENEEA. The CDR3: CASSLGLEADTQYF. The CDR3 DNA sequence: TGTGCCAGCAGCTTAGGGTTGGAGGCAGATACGCAGTATTTT.

The chain uses TRBV19 and TRBJ2-7; 8 nucleotides agree with TRBD2. Losses at the gene ends were 3 bases for V and 1 base for J; bases not matched to a gene: 2. CDR3 size: 14 residues. Germline V gives CDR1 LNHDA, CDR2 SQIVND (reference sequence). CDR3 loop: CASSIGGASYEQYF. As DNA, the CDR3 is TGTGCCAGTAGTATCGGGGGGGCTTCCTACGAGCAGTACTTC.

In its sample, this clone was seen a few times. The CDR3 region is CASIMAGTGSYNEQFF. For the CDR3, the DNA is TGTGCCAGCATCATGGCCGGGACAGGGAGTTACAATGAGCAGTTCTTC. This rearrangement joins TRBV28 to TRBJ2-1, with TRBD1 matching 9 bases. There are 16 residues in the CDR3. Germline V gene sequence: CDR1 MDHEN, CDR2 SYDVKM. Trimming took 7 bases from V and 4 from J; bases not matched to a gene: 11. Using reference TRBV28 and TRBJ2-1 for the parts outside the CDR3, the full variable domain is DVKVTQSSRYLVKRTGEKVFLECVQDMDHENMFWYRQDPGLGLRLIYFSYDVKMKEKGDIPEGYSVSREKKERFSLILESASTNQTSMYLCASIMAGTGSYNEQFFGPGTRLTVL.

The chain has TRBV6-8 and TRBJ2-6; possibly TRBD1 for D (6 bases). Germline values: CDR1 MNHGY, CDR2 SAAAGT. This CDR3 has 15 residues. Trimming took 11 bases from V and 2 from J, leaving 16 bases between them. The CDR3, as DNA: TGTGCCGCCCAATTCACAGGGACTGGGGCCAACGTCCTGACTTTC. This gives the protein CAAQFTGTGANVLTF.

V usage is TRBV4-1 and J usage is TRBJ2-7; D gene ambiguous. V was clipped by 0 bases and J by 0 bases, with 12 bases between them. Germline CDR1 reads MGHRA; CDR2 reads YSYEKL. This CDR3 has 16 amino acids. The CDR3 spells CASSQEYTGISYEQYF. CDR3 coding DNA: TGCGCCAGCAGCCAAGAATATACGGGTATCTCCTACGAGCAGTACTTC.

This clone was seen a handful of times. This chain links TRBV30 with TRBJ2-7; 7 nucleotides agree with TRBD2. This CDR3 region has 15 residues. V was clipped by 0 bases and J by 2 bases; unmatched bases: 7. Germline V lookup: CDR1 GTSNPN, CDR2 SVGIG (reference sequence). CDR3 coding DNA: TGTGCCTGGAGTGTCGGGGCGGGAGTTACCTACGAGCAGTACTTC. As protein: CAWSVGAGVTYEQYF.

This clone qualifies as medium-sized. The V gene is TRBV11-3, the J gene TRBJ1-2; D call uncertain. Germline V gene data show CDR1 as SGHNT and CDR2 as YENEEA. The V end lost 0 bases, the J end lost 3 bases, and 11 bases lay between the germline ends. The CDR3 sequence is 15 residues long. For the CDR3, the DNA is TGTGCCAGCAGCTTAGATGGCAGAGTCCACTATGGCTACACCTTC. It codes for CASSLDGRVHYGYTF. Full variable domain (rest looked up from reference TRBV11-3 and TRBJ1-2): EAGVVQSPRYKIIEKKQPVAFWCNPISGHNTLYWYLQNLGQGPELLIRYENEEAVDDSQLPKDRFSAERLKGVDSTLKIQPAELGDSAVYLCASSLDGRVHYGYTFGSGTRLTVV.

By share, this clone counts as large. This chain joins TRBV29-1 and TRBJ1-1, with 7 bases that match TRBD1. Germline CDR1 SQVTM, CDR2 ANQGSEA. The junction had 3 bases not matched to a gene; V was cut back by 4 bases and J by 1 base. The CDR3 is 13 residues long. CDR3 bases: TGCAGCGTTGTGACAGGGACGAACACTGAAGCTTTCTTT. Protein: CSVVTGTNTEAFF.

This clone is medium-sized (0.01 to 0.1%) in the sample. V is TRBV9 and J is TRBJ2-1, with 14 bases identical to TRBD2. CDR3 length: 17 amino acids. The trim removed 4 bases at V and 3 bases at J, leaving 6 bases unmatched. Germline V gives CDR1 SGDLS, CDR2 YYNGEE. The chain's CDR3 is CASSLGLAGGIYNEQFF. In DNA, the CDR3 is TGTGCCAGCAGCCTAGGACTAGCGGGAGGTATCTACAATGAGCAGTTCTTC.

This chain connects TRBV19 to TRBJ2-4; maybe TRBD2 (5 bases). Trimming took off 7 bases at V and 4 bases at J, with 11 bases between the two ends. This CDR3 region has 13 residues. The germline gives CDR1 LNHDA, CDR2 SQIVND (reference sequence). For the CDR3, the DNA is TGTGCCAGTATAGGGAGTACTAAAAACATTCAGTACTTC. It yields the protein CASIGSTKNIQYF.

The chain has TRBV4-1 and TRBJ1-5, with D perhaps TRBD1 (6 bases). Germline lookup yields CDR1 MGHRA and CDR2 YSYEKL. The CDR3 is made up of 15 amino acids. V lost 0 bases and J lost 6, with 12 bases in between. As DNA, the CDR3 is TGCGCCAGCAGCCAAGAAAGGGGGGGAGGTCAGCCCCAGCATTTT. This encodes CASSQERGGGQPQHF.

This chain links TRBV9 with TRBJ2-7; 13 nucleotides agree with TRBD2. J gave up 7 bases and V 7 bases, and 14 bases lay outside the gene matches. The germline gives CDR1 SGDLS, CDR2 YYNGEE. This CDR3 contains 16 residues. This CDR3 is CASAPVLAGGPGEQYF. The CDR3 bases are TGTGCCAGCGCCCCGGTACTAGCGGGAGGGCCGGGGGAGCAGTACTTC.

This chain links TRBV29-1 with TRBJ1-2; perhaps TRBD1 as D (5 bases). Germline V CDR1 and CDR2: SQVTM, ANQGSEA. V gave up 5 bases and J gave up 8 bases, with 15 bases separating them. There are 12 residues in the CDR3. CDR3 sequence reads: CSVSSGTHGYTF. For the CDR3, the DNA is TGCAGCGTTTCTTCCGGGACCCACGGCTACACCTTC.